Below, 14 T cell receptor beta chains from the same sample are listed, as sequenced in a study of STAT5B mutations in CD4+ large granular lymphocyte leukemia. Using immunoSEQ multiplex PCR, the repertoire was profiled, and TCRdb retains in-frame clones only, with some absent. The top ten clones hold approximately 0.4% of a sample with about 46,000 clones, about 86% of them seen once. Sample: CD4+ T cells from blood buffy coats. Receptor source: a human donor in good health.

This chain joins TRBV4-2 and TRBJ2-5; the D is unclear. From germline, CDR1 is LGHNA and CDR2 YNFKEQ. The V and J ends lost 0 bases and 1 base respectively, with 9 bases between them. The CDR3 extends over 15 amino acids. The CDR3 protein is CASSQEPDLQETQYF. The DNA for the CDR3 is TGTGCCAGCAGCCAAGAACCAGATCTCCAAGAGACCCAGTACTTC.

The DNA of the CDR3 is TGTGCCAGTAGTCGGGACAGGGGGCCGGAGACCCAGTACTTC. Protein sequence: CASSRDRGPETQYF. This chain joins TRBV19 and TRBJ2-5, with 12 positions matching TRBD1. The V gene end was trimmed by 5 bases and the J gene end by 5 bases; junction bases not matched to a gene: 3. This CDR3 is 14 amino acids long. Germline V lookup: CDR1 LNHDA, CDR2 SQIVND (reference sequence).

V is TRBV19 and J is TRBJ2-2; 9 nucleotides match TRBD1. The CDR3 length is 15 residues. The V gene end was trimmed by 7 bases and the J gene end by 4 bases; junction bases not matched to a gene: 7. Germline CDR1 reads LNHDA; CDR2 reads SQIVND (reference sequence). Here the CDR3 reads CASKEQGAGTGELFF. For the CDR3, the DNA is TGTGCCAGTAAAGAACAGGGGGCCGGCACCGGGGAGCTGTTTTTT.

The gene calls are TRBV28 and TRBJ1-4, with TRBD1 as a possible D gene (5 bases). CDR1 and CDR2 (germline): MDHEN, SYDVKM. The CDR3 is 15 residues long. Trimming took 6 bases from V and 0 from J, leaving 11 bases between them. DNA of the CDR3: TGTGCCAGCAGCAACGACAGATCAACTAATGAAAAACTGTTTTTT. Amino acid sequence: CASSNDRSTNEKLFF.

This chain's CDR3 is CASSDPGTGGLDTGELFF. CDR3 DNA: TGTGCCAGCAGTGACCCCGGGACAGGGGGCTTGGACACCGGGGAGCTGTTTTTT. The chain couples TRBV6-4 to TRBJ2-2, with TRBD1 identical over 12 bases. V shed 2 bases and J 3 bases; nucleotides not matched to a gene: 7. The CDR3 has 18 amino acids. Germline-derived CDR1 and CDR2 are MRHNA and SNTAGT.

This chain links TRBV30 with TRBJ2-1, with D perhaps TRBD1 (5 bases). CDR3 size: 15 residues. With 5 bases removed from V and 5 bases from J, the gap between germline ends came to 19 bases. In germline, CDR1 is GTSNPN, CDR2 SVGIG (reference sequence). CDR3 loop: CAWVADSEFHNEQFF. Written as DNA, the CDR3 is TGTGCCTGGGTAGCCGACAGCGAATTCCACAATGAGCAGTTCTTC.

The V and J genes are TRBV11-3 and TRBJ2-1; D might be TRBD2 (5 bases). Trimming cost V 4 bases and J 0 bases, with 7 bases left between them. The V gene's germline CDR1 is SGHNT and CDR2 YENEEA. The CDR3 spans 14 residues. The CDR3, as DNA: TGTGCCAGCAGCTCGGGGAGCTCCTACAATGAGCAGTTCTTC. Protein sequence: CASSSGSSYNEQFF.

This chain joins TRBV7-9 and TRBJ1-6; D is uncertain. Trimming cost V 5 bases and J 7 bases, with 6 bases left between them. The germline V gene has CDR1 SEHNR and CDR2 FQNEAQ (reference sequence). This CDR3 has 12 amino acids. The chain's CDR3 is CASSRLNSPLHF. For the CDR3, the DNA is TGTGCCAGCAGCCGGCTAAATTCACCCCTCCACTTT.

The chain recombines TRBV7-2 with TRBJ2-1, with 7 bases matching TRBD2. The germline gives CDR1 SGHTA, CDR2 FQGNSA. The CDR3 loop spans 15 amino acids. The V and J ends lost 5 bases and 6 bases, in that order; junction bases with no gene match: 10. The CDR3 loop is CASSKTAWTSNEQFF. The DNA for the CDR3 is TGTGCCAGCAGCAAAACCGCTTGGACTAGCAATGAGCAGTTCTTC.

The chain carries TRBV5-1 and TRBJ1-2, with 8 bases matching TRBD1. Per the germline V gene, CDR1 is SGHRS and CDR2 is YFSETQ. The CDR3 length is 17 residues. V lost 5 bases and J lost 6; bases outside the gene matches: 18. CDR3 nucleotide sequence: TGCGCCAGCAGTTCCGAACCGGCGTCGGGACAGGAAAATGGCTACACCTTC. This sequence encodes CASSSEPASGQENGYTF.

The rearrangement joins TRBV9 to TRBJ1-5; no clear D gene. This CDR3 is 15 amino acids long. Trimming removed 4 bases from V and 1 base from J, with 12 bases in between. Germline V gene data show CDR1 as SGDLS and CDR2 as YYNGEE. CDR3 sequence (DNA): TGTGCCAGCAGCACCGACTCCGGGAGCAATCAGCCCCAGCATTTT. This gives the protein CASSTDSGSNQPQHF. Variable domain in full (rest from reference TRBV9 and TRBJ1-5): DSGVTQTPKHLITATGQRVTLRCSPRSGDLSVYWYQQSLDQGLQFLIQYYNGEERAKGNILERFSAQQFPDLHSELNLSSLELGDSALYFCASSTDSGSNQPQHFGDGTRLSIL.

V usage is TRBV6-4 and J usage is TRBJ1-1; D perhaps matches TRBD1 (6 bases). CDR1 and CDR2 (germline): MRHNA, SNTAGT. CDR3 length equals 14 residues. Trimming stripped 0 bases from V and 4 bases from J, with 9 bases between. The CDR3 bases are TGTGCCAGCAGTGACTCAGGGGGAAGCACTGAAGCTTTCTTT. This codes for CASSDSGGSTEAFF.

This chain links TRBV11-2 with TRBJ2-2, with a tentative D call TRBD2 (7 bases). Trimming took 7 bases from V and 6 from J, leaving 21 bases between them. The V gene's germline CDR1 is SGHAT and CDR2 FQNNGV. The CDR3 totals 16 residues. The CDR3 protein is CASKTYRVREAGELFF. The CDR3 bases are TGTGCCAGCAAGACATACAGGGTTCGGGAGGCCGGGGAGCTGTTTTTT. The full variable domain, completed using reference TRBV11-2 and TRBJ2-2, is EAGVAQSPRYKIIEKRQSVAFWCNPISGHATLYWYQQILGQGPKLLIQFQNNGVVDDSQLPKDRFSAERLKGVDSTLKIQPAKLEDSAVYLCASKTYRVREAGELFFGEGSRLTVL.

The CDR3 coding sequence is TGTGCCTGCGGGACAGGGGGAGATACGCAGTATTTT. Translating it yields CACGTGGDTQYF. The rearrangement uses TRBV30 and TRBJ2-3; 11 positions match TRBD1. Germline CDR1 GTSNPN, CDR2 SVGIG (reference sequence). The CDR3 consists of 12 residues. V lost 6 bases to trimming and J lost 5 bases; unmatched junction nucleotides: 1.